Below, 3 T cell receptor beta chains from the same sample are listed, as sequenced in a study of identifying expanded T cells in peripheral blood. Some clones are missing from TCRdb's copy, which holds only in-frame ones; the method was immunoSEQ multiplex PCR. The sample records about 100,000 clones, approximately 83% being singletons. Sequences were obtained from blood. All receptors come from a person aged 18-69 years in good health.

The chain recombines TRBV30 with TRBJ1-3; D call uncertain. Looked up from germline, CDR1 is GTSNPN and CDR2 is SVGIG (reference sequence). Trimming removed 7 bases at V and 3 bases at J, with 10 bases between. CDR3 length: 12 amino acids. CDR3 sequence (DNA): TGTGCCTCCGACGGTTATGGAAACACCATATATTTT. Translating gives CASDGYGNTIYF.

The chain employs TRBV5-1 and TRBJ1-6, with a possible D match to TRBD1 (5 bases). Germline V lookup: CDR1 SGHRS, CDR2 YFSETQ. Trimming cost V 3 bases and J 5 bases, with 12 bases left between them. This CDR3 is 15 amino acids long. CDR3 sequence reads: CASSWGGSDNSPLHF. CDR3 nucleotides: TGCGCCAGCAGCTGGGGGGGTTCCGATAATTCACCCCTCCACTTT. The full variable domain, rest sourced from reference TRBV5-1 and TRBJ1-6, is KAGVTQTPRYLIKTRGQQVTLSCSPISGHRSVSWYQQTPGQGLQFLFEYFSETQRNKGNFPGRFSGRQFSNSRSEMNVSTLELGDSALYLCASSWGGSDNSPLHFGNGTRLTVT.

The chain employs TRBV15 and TRBJ1-2; D perhaps matches TRBD1 (5 bases). The CDR3 has 14 amino acids. Germline CDR1 reads LNHNV; CDR2 reads YYDKDF (reference sequence). V lost 3 bases, J lost 2 bases, and 10 bases lay in between. CDR3 DNA sequence: TGTGCCACCAGCAGTAGTAAGGGGAACTATGGCTACACCTTC. Its translation is CATSSSKGNYGYTF. The whole variable domain, filled in from reference TRBV15 and TRBJ1-2, reads DAMVIQNPRYQVTQFGKPVTLSCSQTLNHNVMYWYQQKSSQAPKLLFHYYDKDFNNEADTPDNFQSRRPNTSFCFLDIRSPGLGDTAMYLCATSSSKGNYGYTFGSGTRLTVV.